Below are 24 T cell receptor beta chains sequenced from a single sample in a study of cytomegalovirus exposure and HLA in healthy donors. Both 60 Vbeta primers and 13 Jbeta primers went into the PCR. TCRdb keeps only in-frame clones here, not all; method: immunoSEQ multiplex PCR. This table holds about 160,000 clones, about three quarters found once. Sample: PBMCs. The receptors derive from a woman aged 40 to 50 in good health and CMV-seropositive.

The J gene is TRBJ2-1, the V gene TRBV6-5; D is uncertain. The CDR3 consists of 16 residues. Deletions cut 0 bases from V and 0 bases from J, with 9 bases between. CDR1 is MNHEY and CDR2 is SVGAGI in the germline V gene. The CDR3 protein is CASSYSSAFSYNEQFF. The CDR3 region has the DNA TGTGCCAGCAGTTACTCCTCAGCGTTCTCCTACAATGAGCAGTTCTTC.

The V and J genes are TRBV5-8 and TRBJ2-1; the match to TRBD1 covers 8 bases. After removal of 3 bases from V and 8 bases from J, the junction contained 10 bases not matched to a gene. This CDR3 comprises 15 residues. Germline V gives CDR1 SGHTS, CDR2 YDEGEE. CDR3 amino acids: CASSYDRGVLDEQFF. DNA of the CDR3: TGTGCCAGCAGCTACGACAGGGGAGTTTTGGATGAGCAGTTCTTC.

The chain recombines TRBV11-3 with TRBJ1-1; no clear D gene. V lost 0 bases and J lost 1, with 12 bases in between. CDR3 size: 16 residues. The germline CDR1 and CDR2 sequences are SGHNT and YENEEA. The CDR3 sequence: CASSLERAEGNTEAFF. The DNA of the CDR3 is TGTGCCAGCAGCTTAGAGCGGGCAGAGGGGAACACTGAAGCTTTCTTT.

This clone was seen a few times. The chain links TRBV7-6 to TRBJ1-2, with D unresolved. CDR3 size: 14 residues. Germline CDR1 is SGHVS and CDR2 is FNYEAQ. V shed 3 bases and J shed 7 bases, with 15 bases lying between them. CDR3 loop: CASSLTSASRGYTF. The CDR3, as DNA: TGTGCCAGCAGCTTGACTTCGGCTAGCCGTGGCTACACCTTC.

CDR3 sequence (DNA): TGTGCCAGTAGTAGGGGGGTTAGTCAGCCCCAGCATTTT. It yields the protein CASSRGVSQPQHF. The chain combines TRBV19 with TRBJ1-5; possible D gene TRBD1, 5 bases. Germline CDR1 reads LNHDA; CDR2 reads SQIVND (reference sequence). CDR3 length: 13 amino acids. The ends were cut back, 4 bases at V and 6 bases at J, with 10 bases in the middle.

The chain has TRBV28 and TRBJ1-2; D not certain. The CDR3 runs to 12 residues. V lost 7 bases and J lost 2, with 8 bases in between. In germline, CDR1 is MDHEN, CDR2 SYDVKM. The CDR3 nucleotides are TGTGCCAGCAATTCCCAGAACTATGGCTACACCTTC. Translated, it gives CASNSQNYGYTF.

CDR3 sequence: CASSATSGRVNEQFF. The DNA for the CDR3 is TGTGCCAGCAGCGCGACTAGCGGGAGGGTTAATGAGCAGTTCTTC. V is TRBV5-4 and J is TRBJ2-1; 14 positions match TRBD2. The CDR3 has 15 residues. J was trimmed by 7 bases and V by 4 bases; bases with no gene match: 4. Germline V lookup: CDR1 SGHNT, CDR2 YYREEE (reference sequence). Full variable domain (outside the CDR3, taken from reference TRBV5-4 and TRBJ2-1): ETGVTQSPTHLIKTRGQQVTLRCSSQSGHNTVSWYQQALGQGPQFIFQYYREEENGRGNFPPRFSGLQFPNYSSELNVNALELDDSALYLCASSATSGRVNEQFFGPGTRLTVL.

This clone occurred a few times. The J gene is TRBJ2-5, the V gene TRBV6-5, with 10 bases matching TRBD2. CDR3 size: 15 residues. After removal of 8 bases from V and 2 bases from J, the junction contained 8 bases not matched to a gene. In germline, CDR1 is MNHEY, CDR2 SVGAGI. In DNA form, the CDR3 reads TGTGCCAGCCGTCTGGGACTAGCGAAGCAAGAGACCCAGTACTTC. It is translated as CASRLGLAKQETQYF.

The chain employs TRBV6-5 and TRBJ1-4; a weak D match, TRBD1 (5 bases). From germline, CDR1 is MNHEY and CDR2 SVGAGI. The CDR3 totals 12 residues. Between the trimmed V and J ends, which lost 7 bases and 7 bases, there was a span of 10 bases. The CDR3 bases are TGTGCCAGCACCAGGGAGGGTGAAAAACTGTTTTTT. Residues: CASTREGEKLFF.

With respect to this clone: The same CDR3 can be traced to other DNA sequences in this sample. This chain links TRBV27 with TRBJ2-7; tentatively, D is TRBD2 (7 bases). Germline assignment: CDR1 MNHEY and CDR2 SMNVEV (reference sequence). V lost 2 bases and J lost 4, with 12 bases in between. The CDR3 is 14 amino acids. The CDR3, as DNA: TGTGCCAGCAGTTTAGGGGGGGGGCGTTACGAGCAGTACTTC. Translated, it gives CASSLGGGRYEQYF.

The CDR3 protein is CASSPSSGRRGEQFF. In DNA, the CDR3 is TGTGCCAGCTCACCTTCTAGCGGGAGGAGAGGTGAGCAGTTCTTC. This rearrangement joins TRBV18 to TRBJ2-1; the match to TRBD2 covers 11 bases. The CDR3 length is 15 residues. Germline CDR1 and CDR2: KGHSH and LQKENI. J lost 9 bases, V lost 3 bases, and 7 bases had no gene match.

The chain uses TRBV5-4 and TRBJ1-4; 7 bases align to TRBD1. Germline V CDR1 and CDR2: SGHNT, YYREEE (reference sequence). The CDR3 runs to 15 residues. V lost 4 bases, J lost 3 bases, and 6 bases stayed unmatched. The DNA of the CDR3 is TGTGCCAGCAGCACGGGACAGCAGGCTAATGAAAAACTGTTTTTT. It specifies CASSTGQQANEKLFF.

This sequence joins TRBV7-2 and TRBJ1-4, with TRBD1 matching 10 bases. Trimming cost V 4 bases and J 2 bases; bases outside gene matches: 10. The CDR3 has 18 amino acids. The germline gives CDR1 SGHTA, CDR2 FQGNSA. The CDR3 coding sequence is TGTGCCAGCAGCTACCGACAGGGGGCCCTGGAGACTAATGAAAAACTGTTTTTT. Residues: CASSYRQGALETNEKLFF.

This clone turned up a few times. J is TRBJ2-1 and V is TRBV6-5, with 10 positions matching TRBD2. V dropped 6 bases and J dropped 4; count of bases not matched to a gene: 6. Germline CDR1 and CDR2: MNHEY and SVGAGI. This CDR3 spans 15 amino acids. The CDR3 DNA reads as TGTGCCAGCAGCCCCTCTAGCGGGGGATACAATGAGCAGTTCTTC. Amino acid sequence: CASSPSSGGYNEQFF.

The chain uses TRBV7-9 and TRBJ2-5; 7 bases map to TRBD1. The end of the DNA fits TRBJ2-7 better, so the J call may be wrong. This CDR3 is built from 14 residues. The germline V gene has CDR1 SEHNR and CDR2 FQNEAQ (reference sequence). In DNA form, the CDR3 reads TGTGCCAGCAGCAGCGCCGGGACAGTTCACGAGCAGTACTTC. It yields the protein CASSSAGTVHEQYF.

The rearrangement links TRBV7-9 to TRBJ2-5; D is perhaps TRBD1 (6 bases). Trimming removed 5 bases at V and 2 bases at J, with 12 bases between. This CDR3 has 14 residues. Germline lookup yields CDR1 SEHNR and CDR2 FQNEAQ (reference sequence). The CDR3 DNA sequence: TGTGCCAGCAGCCGGTACACAGGGCAAGAGACCCAGTACTTC. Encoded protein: CASSRYTGQETQYF.

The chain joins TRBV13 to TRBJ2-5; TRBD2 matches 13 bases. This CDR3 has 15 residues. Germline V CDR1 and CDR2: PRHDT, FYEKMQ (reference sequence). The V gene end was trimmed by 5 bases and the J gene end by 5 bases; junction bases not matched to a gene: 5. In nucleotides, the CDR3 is TGTGCCAGCAGCCTACTAGCGGGGGGGGGCGAGACCCAGTACTTC. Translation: CASSLLAGGGETQYF. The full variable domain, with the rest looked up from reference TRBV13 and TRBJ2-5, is AAGVIQSPRHLIKEKRETATLKCYPIPRHDTVYWYQQGPGQDPQFLISFYEKMQSDKGSIPDRFSAQQFSDYHSELNMSSLELGDSALYFCASSLLAGGGETQYFGPGTRLLVL.

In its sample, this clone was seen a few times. The CDR3 nucleotides are TGTGCCAGTCATGACAGGAGCAATCAGCCCCAGCATTTT. It translates to CASHDRSNQPQHF. The chain employs TRBV19 and TRBJ1-5; a possible D gene is TRBD1 (6 bases). The germline gives CDR1 LNHDA, CDR2 SQIVND (reference sequence). This CDR3 comprises 13 residues. Trimming removed 8 bases from V and 1 base from J, with 9 bases in between.

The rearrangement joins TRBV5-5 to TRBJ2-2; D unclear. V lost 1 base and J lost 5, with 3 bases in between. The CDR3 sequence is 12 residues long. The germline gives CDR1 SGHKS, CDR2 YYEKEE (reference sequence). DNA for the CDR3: TGTGCCAGCAGCTTGCATACCGGGGAGCTGTTTTTT. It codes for CASSLHTGELFF.

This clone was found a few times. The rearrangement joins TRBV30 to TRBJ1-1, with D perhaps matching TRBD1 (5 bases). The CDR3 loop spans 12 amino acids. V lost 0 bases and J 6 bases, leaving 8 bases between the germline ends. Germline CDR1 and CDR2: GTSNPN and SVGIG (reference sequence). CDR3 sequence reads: CAWSVPGPEAFF. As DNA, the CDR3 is TGTGCCTGGAGTGTACCAGGGCCTGAAGCTTTCTTT.

This CDR3 reads CASSVAGGGLDYEQYF. The CDR3 region has the DNA TGTGCCAGCAGTGTCGCCGGGGGGGGACTAGACTACGAGCAGTACTTC. The V and J genes are TRBV9 and TRBJ2-7, with 8 nucleotides matching TRBD2. Germline values: CDR1 SGDLS, CDR2 YYNGEE. The CDR3 runs to 16 residues. Trimming took 5 bases from V and 3 from J; bases not matched to a gene: 13. The full variable domain, its missing parts supplied by reference TRBV9 and TRBJ2-7, is DSGVTQTPKHLITATGQRVTLRCSPRSGDLSVYWYQQSLDQGLQFLIQYYNGEERAKGNILERFSAQQFPDLHSELNLSSLELGDSALYFCASSVAGGGLDYEQYFGPGTRLTVT.

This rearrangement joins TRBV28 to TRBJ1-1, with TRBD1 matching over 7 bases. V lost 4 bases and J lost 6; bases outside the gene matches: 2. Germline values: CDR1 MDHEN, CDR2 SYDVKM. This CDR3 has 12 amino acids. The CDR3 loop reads CASSSGTAEAFF. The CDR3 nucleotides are TGTGCCAGCAGTTCTGGGACAGCTGAAGCTTTCTTT.

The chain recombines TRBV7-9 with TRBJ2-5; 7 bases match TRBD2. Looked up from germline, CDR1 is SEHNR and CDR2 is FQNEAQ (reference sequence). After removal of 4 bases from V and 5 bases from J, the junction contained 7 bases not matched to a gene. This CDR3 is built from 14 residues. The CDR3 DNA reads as TGTGCCAGCAGCTATGACCCGACTAGCGAGACCCAGTACTTC. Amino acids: CASSYDPTSETQYF.

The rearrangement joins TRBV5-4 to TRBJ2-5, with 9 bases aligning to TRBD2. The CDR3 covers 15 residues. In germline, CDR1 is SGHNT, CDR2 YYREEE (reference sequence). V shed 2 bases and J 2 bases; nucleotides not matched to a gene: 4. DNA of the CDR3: TGTGCCAGCAGCTTAGCGGGAGGCAATCAAGAGACCCAGTACTTC. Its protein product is CASSLAGGNQETQYF.